These T cell receptor beta chains were read from a single sample in a study of CD8 T cells in ankylosing spondylitis. TCRdb reprocessed the 5' RACE reads with MiXCR, giving one entry per CDR3 protein. The data hold about 360,000 distinct CDR3 sequences, with approximately 22% observed a single time. The specimen was blood, either unsorted or a sorted T cell fraction (not recorded which). The receptor set was obtained from a male donor with ankylosing spondylitis or in good health (not recorded which). Each CDR3 is given with its conserved first and last residue. The D gene is left open where the match is weak. Only part of the rows carry a size: once, few, many, or a class if the clone is expanded.

>TRBJ2-7|TRBV3-1|TRBD2|-
TGTGCCAGCAGCCAAGAAGGAGCGGGGGGTATTACCTACGAGCAGTACTTC
CASSQEGAGGITYEQYF
>TRBJ2-1|TRBV30|-|-
TGTGCCTATATTATCTCGGGCAATGAGCAGTTCTTC
CAYIISGNEQFF
>TRBJ2-1|TRBV9|-|-
TGTGCCAGCAGCGCAGGGGACTCCTACAATGAGCAGTTCTTC
CASSAGDSYNEQFF
>TRBJ2-3|TRBV4-1|-|-
TGCGCCAGCAGCCAATCTGGGACCATAGGGTCTGCAGATACGCAGTATTTT
CASSQSGTIGSADTQYF
>TRBJ2-7|TRBV7-2|-|few
TGTGCCAGCAGCTTAGTTGGTGTCCCTAGCTTTGACGAGCAGTACTTC
CASSLVGVPSFDEQYF
>TRBJ2-1|TRBV11-3|TRBD2|-
TGTGCCAGCAGCACTGGACTAGCGGGGGGACGAGTAGAGCAGTTCTTC
CASSTGLAGGRVEQFF
>TRBJ2-2|TRBV20-1|TRBD1|-
TGCAGTGCTAGAGATGGTTTCCGGACAGGGTCTGCCGGGGAGCTGTTTTTT
CSARDGFRTGSAGELFF
>TRBJ2-2|TRBV4-2|-|-
TGTGCCAGCAGCCTTAGGCAGAACACCGGGGAGCTGTTTTTT
CASSLRQNTGELFF
>TRBJ2-7|TRBV21-1|-|-
TGTGCCAGCAGCGAATTCTGCGGGGGGACCAACTACGAGCAGTACTTC
CASSEFCGGTNYEQYF
>TRBJ2-1|TRBV13|TRBD1|-
TGTGCCAGCAGCTCAACAGGGGACGACGTATCCTACAATGAGCAGTTCTTC
CASSSTGDDVSYNEQFF
>TRBJ2-7|TRBV11-2|-|-
TGTGCCAGCAGCGCGGGCGCTTCCCCGCGGGACGAGCAGTACTTC
CASSAGASPRDEQYF
>TRBJ1-3|TRBV24-1|-|-
TGTGCCACCAGTGACGAAGTAGGGAACACCATATATTTT
CATSDEVGNTIYF
>TRBJ1-1|TRBV4-2|-|few
TGTGCCAGCAGCCAAGATTTTGGAATGAACACTGAAGCTTTCTTT
CASSQDFGMNTEAFF
>TRBJ2-7|TRBV12-3/TRBV12-4|-|few
TGTGCCAGCAGGGGACGGAACTCCTACGAGCAGTACTTC
CASRGRNSYEQYF
>TRBJ2-7|TRBV10-1|-|few
TGCGCCAGCAGTGAAGTTTCTGCTGGGAAACAGTACTTC
CASSEVSAGKQYF
>TRBJ2-1|TRBV12-3/TRBV12-4|TRBD2|few
TGTGCCAGCAGTTTAGCTAGCGGGACATTCAATGAGCAGTTCTTC
CASSLASGTFNEQFF
>TRBJ2-7|TRBV29-1|-|-
TGCAGCGTTGGAGGGGGTTGGGAGCAGTACTTC
CSVGGGWEQYF
>TRBJ2-7|TRBV5-1|-|few
TGCGCCAGCAGCTTGGACCCCGTCCACCTAGCATACGAGCAGTACTTC
CASSLDPVHLAYEQYF
>TRBJ2-1|TRBV7-2|TRBD1|-
TGTGCCAGCAGCTTCTACCCCATGGGACAGGGGTACGATGAGCAGTTCTTC
CASSFYPMGQGYDEQFF
>TRBJ2-7|TRBV7-9|-|few
TGTGCCAGCAGCTCCCGGGACTGGCGGCAGTACTTC
CASSSRDWRQYF
>TRBJ2-5|TRBV19|-|-
TGTGCCAGATCACGGGGGATCCAAGAGACCCAGTACTTC
CARSRGIQETQYF
>TRBJ2-5|TRBV11-2|TRBD1|few
TGTGCCAGCAGCTTAGGCCGACAGGGTATTTCGGAGACCCAGTACTTC
CASSLGRQGISETQYF
>TRBJ2-7|TRBV29-1|TRBD2|-
TGCAGCGTTGTCGCTAGCGGGGGGCACTACGAGCAGTACTTC
CSVVASGGHYEQYF